This T cell receptor beta chain is from a study of immune evolution from preneoplasia to lung adenocarcinoma. Premalignant or tumor cells were enriched by macro-dissection after pathologic assessment. On this clone itself: What it binds is unknown.

Using immunoSEQ multiplex PCR, the repertoire was profiled, and TCRdb retains in-frame clones only, with some absent. Among fewer than 50,000 clones, roughly four fifths were seen once, and the ten largest hold around 4.6%. General observations from the study: Top clone share appeared to fall from AAH through AIS, MIA, adenocarcinoma.

Deletions cut 4 bases from V and 2 bases from J, with 15 bases between. The CDR3 spans 15 residues. CDR1 is MGHRA, CDR2 YSYEKL, per germline. What was sequenced was FFPE invasive lung adenocarcinoma tissue. This chain uses TRBV4-1 with TRBJ2-7; no clear D gene. The sequence was obtained from a person between 60 and 70 years old with lung adenocarcinoma. The CDR3 protein is CASSPTVYATYEQYF. DNA for the CDR3: TGCGCCAGCAGCCCCACTGTATACGCAACCTACGAGCAGTACTTC.